This section outlines one T cell receptor beta chain sequence together with its context. What it binds is unknown. Per germline, CDR1 MNHEY and CDR2 SVGAGI. The CDR3 is made up of 13 amino acids. V dropped 6 bases and J dropped 7; count of bases not matched to a gene: 9. This sample is part of a study of cytotoxic CD8 clonotypes in ibrutinib-treated CLL. Overall study findings and caveats: Among the clonotypes, public ones were uncommon and contracted or held stable on treatment. Clonality, elevated at ibrutinib response, dropped back toward baseline at progression.

Clones were read by immunoSEQ multiplex PCR, and TCRdb kept only the in-frame ones, dropping some. In the table there are about 120,000 clones, approximately 83% of which are singletons. The origin of this receptor is a human donor with chronic lymphocytic leukemia. Sequencing was performed on PBMCs, taken after 24 months of ibrutinib treatment. The rearrangement links TRBV6-5 to TRBJ2-7; TRBD2 matches at 7 bases. The CDR3 reads CASSLAEVGEQYF. The CDR3 nucleotides read TGTGCCAGCAGCCTAGCGGAAGTGGGGGAGCAGTACTTC.